These 13 T cell receptor beta chains were sequenced from one sample in a study of tumor and adjacent non-tumor tissue in lung cancer. RNA was extracted from bulk tissue without any cell sorting. TCRbeta libraries were built with three rounds of nested PCR, modified from ARM-PCR. TCRdb re-analysed the multiplex PCR reads in MiXCR, keeping a single row per CDR3 protein. Among about 68,000 distinct CDR3 sequences listed, 60% were seen once. Source material: lung tumor tissue. Every receptor here comes from a man aged 45 to 65 with non-small cell lung cancer.

Concerning this clonotype: Mismatch with germline at one junction end may stem from a read error. CDR3 DNA sequence: TGTGCCAGCAGCTTGACCAACCCGAACACTGACGCTTTCTTT. This encodes CASSLTNPNTDAFF. The chain carries TRBV7-8 and TRBJ1-1; D is undetermined. The length of the CDR3 is 14 residues. Per germline, CDR1 SGHVS and CDR2 FQNEAQ.

In regard to this clonotype: No conserved phenylalanine or tryptophan ends this CDR3, so it is likely a read error. This rearrangement joins TRBV12-3 or TRBV12-4 to TRBJ2-1, with 9 bases identical to TRBD2. Trimming cost V 8 bases and J 4 bases; bases outside gene matches: 6. This CDR3 has 14 amino acids. This CDR3 is CASLLAGTYNEQFL. The CDR3 region has the DNA TGTGCCAGCCTACTAGCGGGTACTTACAATGAGCAGTTCTTA.

The J gene is TRBJ2-1, the V gene TRBV6-2 or TRBV6-3, with TRBD1 as a possible D gene (6 bases). Germline V gives CDR1 MNHEY, CDR2 SVGEGT. Trimming removed 8 bases at V and 2 bases at J, with 13 bases between. CDR3 length: 14 amino acids. Here the CDR3 DNA reads TGTGCCAGCGAAGCAGGGGCTACCTACAATGAGCAGTTCTTC. Its translation is CASEAGATYNEQFF.

As to this clonotype: The final CDR3 position lacks the conserved phenylalanine or tryptophan, pointing to a likely read error. The CDR3 sequence is CASHTGRGPLSSEAFL. For the CDR3, the DNA is TGTGCCAGCCATACTGGCCGGGGACCTTTGAGCTCTGAAGCTTTCCTT. The genes are TRBV7-9 and TRBJ1-1, with D perhaps TRBD1 (5 bases). Germline V gene data show CDR1 as SEHNR and CDR2 as FQNEAQ (reference sequence). This CDR3 is 16 amino acids long. V was pared by 8 bases and J by 6 bases, with 25 bases between.

This chain joins TRBV7-9 and TRBJ1-2, with TRBD1 as a possible D gene (6 bases). The V end lost 3 bases, the J end lost 7 bases, and 12 bases lay between the germline ends. From germline, CDR1 is SEHNR and CDR2 FQNEAQ (reference sequence). The CDR3 runs 13 residues. Here the CDR3 reads CASSLDRACGYTF. The DNA of the CDR3 is TGTGCCAGCAGCTTGGACAGAGCCTGTGGCTACACCTTC. The full variable domain, completed using reference TRBV7-9 and TRBJ1-2, is DTGVSQNPRHKITKRGQNVTFRCDPISEHNRLYWYRQTLGQGPEFLTYFQNEAQLEKSRLLSDRFSAERPKGSFSTLEIQRTEQGDSAMYLCASSLDRACGYTFGSGTRLTVV.

Turning to this clonotype: A clone one base away is much larger, so this may be a read error. The rearrangement joins TRBV29-1 to TRBJ1-1; D is unresolved. The CDR3 loop spans 11 amino acids. The germline V gene encodes CDR1 SQVTM and CDR2 ANQGSEA. The CDR3 region is CSLEGNTEAFF. The CDR3 region has the DNA TGCAGCCTTGAAGGTAACACTGAAGCTTTCTTT.

This clonotype was recorded many times. The chain couples TRBV12-3 or TRBV12-4 to TRBJ2-3; the D is unclear. Trimming stripped 6 bases from V and 10 bases from J, with 20 bases between. CDR3 length: 14 residues. CDR3 DNA sequence: TGTGCCAGCAGAGTATCCAACGGGCCTGATGCGCAGTATTTT. This encodes CASRVSNGPDAQYF.

As regards this clonotype: One end of the junction varies from germline; a read error may be responsible. CDR3 nucleotide sequence: TGTGCCAGCAGCATTGGACGCAACACTGGGGAGCTGTTTTTT. It encodes CASSIGRNTGELFF. The V call is TRBV5-6, the J call TRBJ2-2; D gene uncertain. The CDR3 sequence is 14 residues long. Germline CDR1 reads SGHDT; CDR2 reads YYEEEE.

Comment on this clonotype: One base away lies a much larger clone, so this may be a sequencing read error. V usage is TRBV12-3 or TRBV12-4 and J usage is TRBJ2-1; D possibly uses TRBD1 or TRBD2 (5 bases each). CDR3 size: 14 residues. CDR3 sequence (DNA): TGTGCCAGCAGCCCAGGGAGCTCCCACAATGAGCAGTTCTTC. This codes for CASSPGSSHNEQFF.

In regard to this clonotype: The junction differs from germline at one of its ends, possibly a read error. The V and J genes are TRBV11-2 and TRBJ1-6, with no clear D. CDR1 and CDR2 from the germline V gene are SGHAT and FQNNGV. This CDR3 comprises 14 residues. CDR3 amino acids: CASSRGPGNSHLRF. CDR3 nucleotides: TGTGCCAGCAGCCGCGGACCGGGGAATTCACACCTCCGCTTT. Together with reference TRBV11-2 and TRBJ1-6, the CDR3 gives the full variable domain: EAGVAQSPRYKIIEKRQSVAFWCNPISGHATLYWYQQILGQGPKLLIQFQNNGVVDDSQLPKDRFSAERLKGVDSTLKIQPAKLEDSAVYLCASSRGPGNSHLRFGNGTRLTVT.

This clonotype came up a few times. Since a much larger clone is just one base distant, this may be a read error. V is TRBV6-5 and J is TRBJ2-3; no firm D call. CDR1 and CDR2 (germline): MNHEY, SVGAGI. The CDR3 sequence is 11 residues long. For the CDR3, the DNA is TGTACCAGCAGTTCGACAGATACGCAGTATTTT. Translating it yields CTSSSTDTQYF.

The V gene is TRBV28, the J gene TRBJ2-7, with 13 bases aligning to TRBD2. V lost 3 bases to trimming and J lost 6 bases; unmatched junction nucleotides: 8. Germline values: CDR1 MDHEN, CDR2 SYDVKM. This CDR3 has 16 amino acids. The CDR3 loop reads CASSFPRTSGRPEQYF. In DNA form, the CDR3 reads TGTGCCAGCAGTTTCCCCCGGACTAGCGGGAGACCCGAGCAGTACTTC.

As concerns this clonotype: The germline gene is not matched at one end of the junction; a read error may be the cause. V gene TRBV11-3 combines with J gene TRBJ2-3, with TRBD2 matching 12 bases. CDR1 and CDR2 from the germline V gene are SGHNT and YENEEA. The CDR3 runs 18 residues. In DNA, the CDR3 is TGTGCCAGCAGCCCCGTGACTAGCGGGAGACCTAGCACGGATACGCAGTATTTT. This codes for CASSPVTSGRPSTDTQYF.